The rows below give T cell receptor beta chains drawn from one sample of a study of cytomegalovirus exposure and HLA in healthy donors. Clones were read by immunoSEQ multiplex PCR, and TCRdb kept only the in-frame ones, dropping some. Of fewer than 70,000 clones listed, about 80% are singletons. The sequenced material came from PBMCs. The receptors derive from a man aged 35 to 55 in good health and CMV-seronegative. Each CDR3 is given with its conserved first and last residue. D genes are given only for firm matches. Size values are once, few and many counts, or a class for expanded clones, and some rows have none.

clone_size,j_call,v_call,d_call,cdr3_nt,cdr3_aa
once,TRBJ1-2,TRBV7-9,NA,TGTGCCAGCAGCCCAGTTACAGGGAGAGGAGGCTACACCTTC,CASSPVTGRGGYTF
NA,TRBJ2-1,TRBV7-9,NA,TGTGCCAGCAGTATAAAGGGAGATGAGCAGTTCTTC,CASSIKGDEQFF
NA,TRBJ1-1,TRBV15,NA,TGTGCCACCAGCAGAGAAACAGGAAACACTGAAGCTTTCTTT,CATSRETGNTEAFF
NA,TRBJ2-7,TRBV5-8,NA,TGTGCCAGCAGCTTGAACAGCTACGAGCAGTACTTC,CASSLNSYEQYF
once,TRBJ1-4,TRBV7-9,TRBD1,TGTGCCAGCAGCTTAGACAGGGGGGAAAAACTGTTTTTT,CASSLDRGEKLFF
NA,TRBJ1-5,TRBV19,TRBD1,TGTGCCAGTAGTTCACAGGGGGCAGGCCAGCCCCAGCATTTT,CASSSQGAGQPQHF
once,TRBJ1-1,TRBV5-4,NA,TGTGCCAGCAGCTTGGGAAGGGCAGGGGTGAAGAACACTGAAGCTTTCTTT,CASSLGRAGVKNTEAFF
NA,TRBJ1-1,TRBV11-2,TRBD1,TGTGCCAGCAGCTCCTTGGGGACAGGGTTGGGGAACACTGAAGCTTTCTTT,CASSSLGTGLGNTEAFF
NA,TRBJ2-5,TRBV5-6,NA,TGTGCCAGCAGCTTGGGGGCGGGAACACAAGAGACCCAGTACTTC,CASSLGAGTQETQYF
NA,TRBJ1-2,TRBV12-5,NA,TGTGCTAGTGGTTTGGTACTCGGCAGGGGCCCGGACTGGTCGCGCTACACCTTC,CASGLVLGRGPDWSRYTF
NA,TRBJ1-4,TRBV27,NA,TGTGCCAGCAGTTTATCGGCAGGGACAACTAATGAAAAACTGTTTTTT,CASSLSAGTTNEKLFF
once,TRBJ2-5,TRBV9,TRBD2,TGTGCCAGCAGCCCAGGGACGGGGGGTGGAGAGACCCAGTACTTC,CASSPGTGGGETQYF
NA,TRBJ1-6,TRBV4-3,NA,TGCGCCAGCAGCCAAGATCTCTGGCAGGGCTCACCCCTCCACTTT,CASSQDLWQGSPLHF
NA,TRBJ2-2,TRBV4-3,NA,TGCGCCAGCAGCCAAACGACAGACGCGAACACCGGGGAGCTGTTTTTT,CASSQTTDANTGELFF
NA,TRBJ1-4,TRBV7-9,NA,TGTGCCAGCAGCTTACAGGGGACTAATGAAAAACTGTTTTTT,CASSLQGTNEKLFF
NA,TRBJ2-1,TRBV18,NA,TGTGCCAGCTCACCACTTGGCCTCGGACATCGCAATGAGCAGTTCTTC,CASSPLGLGHRNEQFF
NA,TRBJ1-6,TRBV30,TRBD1,TGTGCCTGGAGTACTCGACAGGGCGCCTCACCCCTCCACTTT,CAWSTRQGASPLHF
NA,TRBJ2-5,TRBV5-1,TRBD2,TGCGCCAGCAGCTCCTTAGCGGGAGAGACCCAGTACTTC,CASSSLAGETQYF
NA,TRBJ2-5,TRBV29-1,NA,TGCAGCGTTGAAGTTCCCTCAGGGTTCGTAGGGGAGACCCAGTACTTC,CSVEVPSGFVGETQYF
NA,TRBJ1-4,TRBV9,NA,TGTGCCAGCAGCGTAGGGGGGGGGACATCGGGTGAGAAACTGTTTTTT,CASSVGGGTSGEKLFF
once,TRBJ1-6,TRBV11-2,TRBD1,TGTGCCAGCAGCCTTAAAACAGGGGGCGATTCACCCCTCCACTTT,CASSLKTGGDSPLHF
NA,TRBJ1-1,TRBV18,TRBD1,TGTGCCAGCTCACCCCTCACGCAGGGGGCGGACACTGAAGCTTTCTTT,CASSPLTQGADTEAFF
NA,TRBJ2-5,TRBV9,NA,TGTGCCAGCAGCGTAGGGGTGCAGGGAGAGACCCAGTACTTC,CASSVGVQGETQYF
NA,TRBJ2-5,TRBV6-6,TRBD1,TGTGCCAGCAGTGCTGGCAGGGGGCGAGAGACCCAGTACTTC,CASSAGRGRETQYF
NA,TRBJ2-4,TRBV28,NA,TGTGCCAGCCGACTATCGGGTCTTAACTTAGCCAAAAACATTCAGTACTTC,CASRLSGLNLAKNIQYF
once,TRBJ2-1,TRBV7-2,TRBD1,TGTGCCAGCAGCGTGGACAGGGGGGCAGGGGCGATCAATGAGCAGTTCTTC,CASSVDRGAGAINEQFF
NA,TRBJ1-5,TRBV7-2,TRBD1,TGTGCCAGCAGCACACAGGGGGCCAATAGCAATCAGCCCCAGCATTTT,CASSTQGANSNQPQHF
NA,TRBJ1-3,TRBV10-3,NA,TGTGCCATTCCGGTGGGAAACACCATATATTTT,CAIPVGNTIYF
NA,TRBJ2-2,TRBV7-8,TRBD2,TGTGCCAGCAGCTTAGCCAGAATAGCGGGGGACTTTTTGGACACCGGGGAGCTGTTTTTT,CASSLARIAGDFLDTGELFF
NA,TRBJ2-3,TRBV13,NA,TGTGCCAGCAGCCACCCAGGGGCAGGGGATACGCAGTATTTT,CASSHPGAGDTQYF
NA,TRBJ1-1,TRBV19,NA,TGTGCCAGTAGTATACAGAAGAACACTGAAGCTTTCTTT,CASSIQKNTEAFF
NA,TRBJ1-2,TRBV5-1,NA,TGCGCCAGCAGCTTGGTGGCAGACGAGGGCTATGGCTACACCTTC,CASSLVADEGYGYTF
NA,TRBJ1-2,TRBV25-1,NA,TGTGCCAGCAACCAAGCGGATTCGTATGGCTACACCTTC,CASNQADSYGYTF
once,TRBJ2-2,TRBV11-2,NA,TGTGCCAGCAGCCCACGGGGACTCCCGAACACCGGGGAGCTGTTTTTT,CASSPRGLPNTGELFF
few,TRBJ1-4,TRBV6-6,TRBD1,TGTGCCAGCAGTTACCCGGAAGGGGGCAGTGAAAAACTGTTTTTT,CASSYPEGGSEKLFF
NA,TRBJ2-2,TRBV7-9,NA,TGTGCCAGCAGCTTGCGGGGTTACACCGGGGAGCTGTTTTTT,CASSLRGYTGELFF
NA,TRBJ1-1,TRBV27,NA,TGTGCCAGCAGTTTACGGGGTGGTGAAGCTTTCTTT,CASSLRGGEAFF
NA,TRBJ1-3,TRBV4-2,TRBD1,TGTGCCAGCAGCCAAGAAGGCAGGGGGGGAAACACCATATATTTT,CASSQEGRGGNTIYF
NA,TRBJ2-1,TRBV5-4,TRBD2,TGTGCCAGCAGCACGGGGGAGGGTCTCTACAATGAGCAGTTCTTC,CASSTGEGLYNEQFF
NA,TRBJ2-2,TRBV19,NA,TGTGCCAGTAAAACACAGGGCGTACAAACCGGGGAGCTGTTTTTT,CASKTQGVQTGELFF
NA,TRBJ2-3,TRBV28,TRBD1,TGTGCCAGCAGCGGCACCGGGACAGGGGGCCGAGGAGATACGCAGTATTTT,CASSGTGTGGRGDTQYF